This TCR beta chain was recovered during a study of T cell repertoires in cytomegalovirus infection. Study details: A matching HLA type, together with CMV infection, was signaled by public TCR beta signatures.

There are 13 residues in the CDR3. With 2 bases removed from V and 5 bases from J, the gap between germline ends came to 8 bases. Germline V gene lookup returns CDR1 SNHLY and CDR2 FYNNEI. A few counts support this clonotype. What it binds is unknown. MiXCR, run by TCRdb on the reads, gives a single entry per CDR3 protein. The top ten clones hold around 14% of a sample with more than 400,000 distinct CDR3 sequences, less than 30% of them seen once. Points from the study as a whole: HLA-C-restricted CMV-specific TCR beta clonotypes prevailed in the ex vivo response. Frequencies of public TCR beta families were cumulated, and this identified carriers of CMV plus the relevant HLA.

This chain uses TRBV2 with TRBJ2-3, with D unresolved. The specimen sequenced was PBMCs. This TCR came from a human donor in good health (CMV status not recorded). Some clones in this sample may be carry-over from other donors' samples. CDR3 amino acids: CASSELLGDTQYF. The CDR3, as DNA: TGTGCCAGCAGTGAATTGTTGGGAGATACGCAGTATTTT.